A single sample gave rise to the 31 T cell receptor beta chains below, sequenced in a study of Tregs in tolerant kidney transplant recipients (dated by TCRdb to about 2019). The library was produced with the immunoSEQ multiplex PCR assay. The table was pulled from immuneACCESS by TCRdb, which kept in-frame rearrangements only. Such tables lose some clones; where checked, under half of the loss comes from unresolved V genes, and the rest has no known cause. The sample table holds 90,000 or so clones, of which 85% to 95% were seen once. The ten most abundant clones make up 4.7% of the sample. Sequencing used CD8+ T cells from blood. These receptors came from a human donor in good health.

The CDR3 is CAWSQVGMDTQYF. For the CDR3, the DNA is TGTGCCTGGAGTCAAGTGGGGATGGATACGCAGTATTTT. This sequence joins TRBV30 and TRBJ2-3; D gene ambiguous. Deletions cut 2 bases from V and 6 bases from J, with 12 bases between. Per germline, CDR1 GTSNPN and CDR2 SVGIG (reference sequence). This CDR3 contains 13 residues.

This clone appeared once. The chain joins TRBV6-5 to TRBJ2-5; possible D gene TRBD2, 6 bases. The germline V gene has CDR1 MNHEY and CDR2 SVGAGI. V was trimmed by 2 bases and J by 4 bases, leaving 17 bases between them. CDR3 length: 16 residues. The CDR3: CASSYVGQGGPETQYF. The CDR3 coding sequence is TGTGCCAGCAGTTACGTAGGGCAGGGAGGTCCAGAGACCCAGTACTTC.

This chain connects TRBV19 to TRBJ2-2, with TRBD1 as a possible D gene (5 bases). Per germline, CDR1 LNHDA and CDR2 SQIVND (reference sequence). Trimming removed 3 bases from V and 2 bases from J, with 13 bases in between. The length of the CDR3 is 16 residues. The CDR3 nucleotides read TGTGCCAGTAGTATTCAGGGCTGGGATAACACCGGGGAGCTGTTTTTT. Amino acids: CASSIQGWDNTGELFF.

The V gene is TRBV4-1, the J gene TRBJ1-1; D gene ambiguous. Between the trimmed V and J ends, which lost 1 base and 3 bases, there was a span of 12 bases. The CDR3 contains 15 residues. Germline V gene data show CDR1 as MGHRA and CDR2 as YSYEKL. The CDR3 bases are TGCGCCAGCAGCCAAGTCGAAGGCCGGGACACTGAAGCTTTCTTT. The encoded protein is CASSQVEGRDTEAFF.

The J gene is TRBJ2-5, the V gene TRBV23-1; a weak D match, TRBD2 (6 bases). TRBV23-1 is labeled an ORF, and its function is uncertain. This CDR3 comprises 16 residues. The germline V and J ends were trimmed by 4 bases and 2 bases, with 17 bases remaining between them. CDR3 in DNA: TGCGCCAGCAGTCCCTGTTCGGGGGAAGAACAAGAGACCCAGTACTTC. It translates to CASSPCSGEEQETQYF.

V usage is TRBV12-5 and J usage is TRBJ2-6, with 11 bases that match TRBD1. V dropped 5 bases and J dropped 2; count of bases not matched to a gene: 5. The CDR3 has 17 residues. Per the germline V gene, CDR1 is LGHNT and CDR2 is FRNRAP. The CDR3 sequence is CASGQGQGEAGANVLTF. Written as DNA, the CDR3 is TGTGCTAGTGGTCAGGGACAGGGGGAAGCTGGGGCCAACGTCCTGACTTTC.

The chain joins TRBV29-1 to TRBJ2-2; a weak D match, TRBD2 (5 bases). Germline-derived CDR1 and CDR2 are SQVTM and ANQGSEA. The CDR3 runs to 12 residues. V was cut by 2 bases and J by 5 bases, with 6 bases left in between. CDR3 in DNA: TGCAGCGTTGAACGGGAAACCGGGGAGCTGTTTTTT. Translating gives CSVERETGELFF.

The rearrangement links TRBV13 to TRBJ1-3; D not resolved. The CDR3 loop spans 17 amino acids. Germline V CDR1 and CDR2: PRHDT, FYEKMQ (reference sequence). Trimming pared 4 bases from V and 4 bases from J, leaving 20 bases between. As DNA, the CDR3 is TGTGCCAGCAGCTCAGGAGTTTCAGAGGGAACCGGAAACACCATATATTTT. It yields the protein CASSSGVSEGTGNTIYF.

In regard to this clone: This sample includes further DNA sequences coding for the same CDR3. This CDR3 reads CASSYGTSYEQYF. The CDR3 DNA sequence: TGTGCCAGCAGTTACGGAACTTCGTACGAGCAGTACTTC. The chain is built from TRBV6-5 and TRBJ2-7; D not certain. The V gene lost 2 bases and the J gene lost 4 bases, with 9 bases spanning the gap. The CDR3 extends over 13 amino acids. Germline-derived CDR1 and CDR2 are MNHEY and SVGAGI.

This chain links TRBV27 with TRBJ2-1; 9 bases map to TRBD2. V gave up 2 bases and J gave up 4 bases; unmatched junction bases: 6. The length of the CDR3 is 16 residues. Germline lookup yields CDR1 MNHEY and CDR2 SMNVEV (reference sequence). This CDR3 is CASSLEGGGGYNEQFF. The CDR3, as DNA: TGTGCCAGCAGTTTAGAAGGCGGGGGGGGGTACAATGAGCAGTTCTTC.

This clone showed up just once. The chain is built from TRBV6-5 and TRBJ2-7, with 7 nucleotides matching TRBD2. Germline V gene data show CDR1 as MNHEY and CDR2 as SVGAGI. The CDR3 spans 13 residues. Trimming cost V 2 bases and J 4 bases; bases outside gene matches: 2. CDR3 residues: CASSYNGGYEQYF. CDR3 coding DNA: TGTGCCAGCAGTTACAACGGGGGGTACGAGCAGTACTTC.

The chain is built from TRBV27 and TRBJ2-7, with no clear D. The CDR3 consists of 13 residues. From germline, CDR1 is MNHEY and CDR2 SMNVEV (reference sequence). Trimming left V 4 bases short and J 5 bases short, with 12 bases between. The CDR3 nucleotides read TGTGCCAGCAGTTGGGTGACTGGTAACGAGCAGTACTTC. Its translation: CASSWVTGNEQYF.

This clone was recorded once. V and J are TRBV7-9 and TRBJ1-2, with 9 bases identical to TRBD1. Trimming took 5 bases from V and 4 from J; bases not matched to a gene: 2. Germline loops: CDR1 SEHNR, CDR2 FQNEAQ (reference sequence). The CDR3 consists of 13 residues. CDR3 bases: TGTGCCAGCAGCCCGACAGGGGGCTATGGCTACACCTTC. As protein: CASSPTGGYGYTF.

The chain joins TRBV9 to TRBJ1-1, with unresolved D. The germline V and J ends were trimmed by 0 bases and 5 bases, with 8 bases remaining between them. Per germline, CDR1 SGDLS and CDR2 YYNGEE. The CDR3 runs to 13 residues. CDR3 bases: TGTGCCAGCAGCGTAGGACCGGGAACTGAAGCTTTCTTT. The encoded protein is CASSVGPGTEAFF. Filled out from reference TRBV9 and TRBJ1-1, the complete variable domain reads DSGVTQTPKHLITATGQRVTLRCSPRSGDLSVYWYQQSLDQGLQFLIQYYNGEERAKGNILERFSAQQFPDLHSELNLSSLELGDSALYFCASSVGPGTEAFFGQGTRLTVV.

The DNA for the CDR3 is TGTGCCAGCAGCCCCTCGACCTATGGCTACACCTTC. Encoded protein: CASSPSTYGYTF. The chain combines TRBV7-9 with TRBJ1-2; D gene unclear. V shed 5 bases and J shed 4 bases, with 8 bases lying between them. The CDR3 has 12 residues. The germline gives CDR1 SEHNR, CDR2 FQNEAQ (reference sequence).

The CDR3 DNA reads as TGTGCCAGCACCCACGGGGGTGGCCAGTACTTC. Residues: CASTHGGGQYF. This chain uses TRBV6-1 with TRBJ2-5; a weak D match, TRBD2 (6 bases). Trimming stripped 7 bases from V and 10 bases from J, with 13 bases between. This CDR3 has 11 residues. Germline CDR1 and CDR2: MNHNS and SASEGT.

V is TRBV6-5 and J is TRBJ2-4; the D gene is possibly TRBD2 (5 bases). From germline, CDR1 is MNHEY and CDR2 SVGAGI. Trimming shortened V by 5 bases and J by 5 bases, and 13 bases separated the two germline ends. This CDR3 comprises 14 residues. CDR3 loop: CASSDWGEENIQYF. In DNA, the CDR3 is TGTGCCAGCAGTGATTGGGGAGAGGAAAACATTCAGTACTTC.

The genes are TRBV20-1 and TRBJ1-1, with 7 bases that match TRBD1. The germline CDR1 and CDR2 sequences are DFQATT and SNEGSKA (reference sequence). This CDR3 has 11 residues. Losses at the gene ends were 4 bases for V and 13 bases for J; bases not matched to a gene: 9. This CDR3 reads CSATPTGFGFF. The CDR3 DNA is TGCAGTGCTACTCCGACAGGGTTCGGTTTCTTT.

The chain is built from TRBV9 and TRBJ1-2; 7 nucleotides align to TRBD1. The CDR3 runs 14 residues. V shed 4 bases and J 5 bases; nucleotides not matched to a gene: 8. The germline V gene has CDR1 SGDLS and CDR2 YYNGEE. CDR3 residues: CASSLKTGLYGYTF. CDR3 coding DNA: TGTGCCAGCAGCCTTAAGACAGGGTTATATGGCTACACCTTC.

The chain recombines TRBV30 with TRBJ2-3; D tentatively reads TRBD1 or TRBD2 (5 bases each). There are 15 residues in the CDR3. Trimming took 2 bases from V and 5 from J, leaving 17 bases between them. Germline CDR1 and CDR2: GTSNPN and SVGIG (reference sequence). The CDR3 DNA is TGTGCCTGGAGTCCTTCGGGACGGGTGGGAGATACGCAGTATTTT. Encoded protein: CAWSPSGRVGDTQYF.

This clone was found once. The rearrangement joins TRBV9 to TRBJ1-1; TRBD1 is a possible D gene (6 bases). V lost 6 bases and J 11 bases, leaving 17 bases between the germline ends. From germline, CDR1 is SGDLS and CDR2 YYNGEE. The CDR3 contains 12 residues. This CDR3 reads CASTGGGVGAFF. CDR3 DNA sequence: TGTGCCAGCACCGGGGGCGGGGTGGGCGCTTTCTTT. The entire variable domain, with the rest obtained from reference TRBV9 and TRBJ1-1, is as follows: DSGVTQTPKHLITATGQRVTLRCSPRSGDLSVYWYQQSLDQGLQFLIQYYNGEERAKGNILERFSAQQFPDLHSELNLSSLELGDSALYFCASTGGGVGAFFGQGTRLTVV.

This rearrangement joins TRBV14 to TRBJ1-1, with TRBD1 matching 8 bases. CDR3 length equals 17 residues. The trim removed 0 bases at V and 1 base at J, leaving 7 bases unmatched. Germline V gives CDR1 SGHDN, CDR2 FVKESK. The CDR3 sequence is CASSQDLVGTGNTEAFF. The CDR3 DNA reads as TGTGCCAGCAGCCAAGATCTGGTTGGGACAGGGAACACTGAAGCTTTCTTT.

The chain carries TRBV6-4 and TRBJ2-3; the D gene is possibly TRBD1 (5 bases). The V gene's germline CDR1 is MRHNA and CDR2 SNTAGT. The V and J ends lost 2 bases and 2 bases respectively, with 8 bases between them. The CDR3 covers 14 residues. CDR3: CASSDGADTDTQYF. CDR3 nucleotides: TGTGCCAGCAGTGACGGGGCAGACACAGATACGCAGTATTTT.

This sequence joins TRBV27 and TRBJ1-1; D call uncertain. The germline V gene has CDR1 MNHEY and CDR2 SMNVEV (reference sequence). The CDR3 is 15 amino acids. V gave up 6 bases and J gave up 3 bases, with 17 bases separating them. For the CDR3, the DNA is TGTGCCAGCAGGCCGGAGATCGGGTCGGACACTGAAGCTTTCTTT. Its translation: CASRPEIGSDTEAFF.

The chain employs TRBV5-4 and TRBJ2-7, with D unclear. V shed 0 bases and J shed 1 base, with 8 bases lying between them. CDR1 is SGHNT and CDR2 is YYREEE in the germline V gene (reference sequence). The CDR3 totals 14 residues. For the CDR3, the DNA is TGTGCCAGCAGCTTGGGGGCAGAATCCTACGAGCAGTACTTC. Amino acid sequence: CASSLGAESYEQYF. Full variable domain (remainder filled in from reference TRBV5-4 and TRBJ2-7): ETGVTQSPTHLIKTRGQQVTLRCSSQSGHNTVSWYQQALGQGPQFIFQYYREEENGRGNFPPRFSGLQFPNYSSELNVNALELDDSALYLCASSLGAESYEQYFGPGTRLTVT.

The rearrangement joins TRBV6-5 to TRBJ2-6; D unclear. V lost 0 bases, J lost 0 bases, and 6 bases lay in between. The CDR3 consists of 16 residues. Germline loops: CDR1 MNHEY, CDR2 SVGAGI. CDR3 sequence: CASSYSGSSGANVLTF. The CDR3 coding sequence is TGTGCCAGCAGTTACTCTGGCAGCTCTGGGGCCAACGTCCTGACTTTC.

The gene calls are TRBV2 and TRBJ2-7; no firm D call. The CDR3 runs to 11 residues. Trimming took 3 bases from V and 4 from J, leaving 4 bases between them. CDR1 and CDR2 from the germline V gene are SNHLY and FYNNEI. The CDR3 region has the DNA TGTGCCAGCAGTGAGACGTACGAGCAGTACTTC. Translation gives CASSETYEQYF.

The chain has TRBV7-2 and TRBJ2-7; 9 bases fit TRBD2. J gave up 6 bases and V 0 bases, and 3 bases lay outside the gene matches. The CDR3 is 14 amino acids. CDR1 is SGHTA, CDR2 FQGNSA, per germline. DNA of the CDR3: TGTGCCAGCAGCTTAGCCATAGCGGGAGTCGAGCAGTACTTC. As protein: CASSLAIAGVEQYF.

This clone is a singleton in its sample. The chain joins TRBV11-2 to TRBJ2-1; TRBD2 matches 9 bases. V was pared by 5 bases and J by 0 bases, with 11 bases of the junction left unmatched. The CDR3 extends over 18 amino acids. CDR1 SGHAT and CDR2 FQNNGV come from the germline V gene. The DNA of the CDR3 is TGTGCCAGCAGCGCGGGCGGGAGGGCCGCCAGCTCCTACAATGAGCAGTTCTTC. Amino acids: CASSAGGRAASSYNEQFF.

J is TRBJ2-2 and V is TRBV7-9; the D gene is possibly TRBD1 (6 bases). Trimming pared 3 bases from V and 8 bases from J, leaving 13 bases between. The length of the CDR3 is 14 residues. In germline, CDR1 is SEHNR, CDR2 FQNEAQ (reference sequence). CDR3 nucleotide sequence: TGTGCCAGCAGCTTTAGACAGGATTCTGGGGAGCTGTTTTTT. Translated: CASSFRQDSGELFF.

This rearrangement joins TRBV5-4 to TRBJ2-7, with TRBD2 matching 10 bases. The CDR3 contains 17 residues. Germline CDR1 SGHNT, CDR2 YYREEE (reference sequence). V lost 3 bases to trimming and J lost 0 bases; unmatched junction nucleotides: 9. The CDR3 DNA reads TGTGCCAGCAGCTCGGGATCTAGCGGGGGCCCCTCCTACGAGCAGTACTTC. As protein: CASSSGSSGGPSYEQYF.